These 15 T cell receptor beta chains were all obtained from the same sample, sequenced in a study of blood T cell repertoires in COVID-19. Clones were sequenced by immunoSEQ multiplex PCR, and TCRdb holds only the in-frame ones, with some missing. The sample has over 120,000 clones; roughly 80% are singletons. Sequenced: peripheral blood. Receptors were obtained from a man aged 65 to 85 who had recovered from COVID-19.

The chain couples TRBV6-5 to TRBJ1-5, with TRBD1 matching 7 bases. Unmatched junction bases numbered 4, after V lost 5 bases and J lost 6 bases. Germline V gene lookup returns CDR1 MNHEY and CDR2 SVGAGI. The CDR3 loop spans 13 amino acids. As DNA, the CDR3 is TGTGCCAGCAGTCCGCAGGGGGGTCAGCCCCAGCATTTT. Amino acids: CASSPQGGQPQHF.

The gene calls are TRBV5-1 and TRBJ2-1; TRBD1 agrees at 9 bases. The germline V gene has CDR1 SGHRS and CDR2 YFSETQ. Trimming removed 8 bases from V and 8 bases from J; junction bases left unmatched: 14. This CDR3 region has 15 residues. The CDR3 DNA follows: TGCGCCAGTATTCAGGGACAGGGATTGATCGATGAGCAGTTCTTC. It yields the protein CASIQGQGLIDEQFF.

This clone has just a few counts. J is TRBJ1-1 and V is TRBV30; D is unclear. Germline V CDR1 and CDR2: GTSNPN, SVGIG (reference sequence). Between the trimmed V and J ends, which lost 4 bases and 1 base, there was a span of 16 bases. The CDR3 runs to 15 residues. The CDR3 spells CAWNFAGGKNTEAFF. In nucleotides, the CDR3 is TGTGCCTGGAACTTCGCGGGCGGCAAGAACACTGAAGCTTTCTTT.

V gene TRBV6-5 combines with J gene TRBJ2-7; TRBD2 aligns across 12 bases. The trim removed 6 bases at V and 7 bases at J, leaving 1 base unmatched. This CDR3 comprises 12 residues. Looked up from germline, CDR1 is MNHEY and CDR2 is SVGAGI. The DNA of the CDR3 is TGTGCCAGCAGACTAGCGGGAGGTGAGCAGTACTTC. Translation gives CASRLAGGEQYF.

The V gene is TRBV5-6, the J gene TRBJ1-1; D gene uncertain. Germline CDR1 and CDR2: SGHDT and YYEEEE. The V end lost 0 bases, the J end lost 4 bases, and 7 bases lay between the germline ends. The CDR3 has 13 amino acids. As DNA, the CDR3 is TGTGCCAGCAGCTTGGGGTTGAGCACTGAAGCTTTCTTT. Amino acids: CASSLGLSTEAFF.

The chain links TRBV12-5 to TRBJ2-1, with TRBD2 identical over 7 bases. The germline V gene encodes CDR1 LGHNT and CDR2 FRNRAP. V shed 5 bases and J 7 bases; nucleotides not matched to a gene: 11. The CDR3 loop spans 15 amino acids. The CDR3 DNA follows: TGTGCTAGTGGTCCCCCAGGACTAGTCGGAAATGAGCAGTTCTTC. The encoded protein is CASGPPGLVGNEQFF. The complete variable domain, with remaining parts taken from reference TRBV12-5 and TRBJ2-1, reads DARVTQTPRHKVTEMGQEVTMRCQPILGHNTVFWYRQTMMQGLELLAYFRNRAPLDDSGMPKDRFSAEMPDATLATLKIQPSEPRDSAVYFCASGPPGLVGNEQFFGPGTRLTVL.

The rearrangement uses TRBV15 and TRBJ2-3; TRBD2 matches 13 bases. V gave up 5 bases and J gave up 4 bases; unmatched junction bases: 15. The CDR3 has 19 residues. CDR1 is LNHNV, CDR2 YYDKDF, per germline (reference sequence). The CDR3 protein is CATSPARPALAGGPDTQYF. The CDR3 coding sequence is TGTGCCACCAGCCCGGCCAGACCTGCACTAGCGGGAGGGCCAGATACGCAGTATTTT. The whole variable domain, filled in from reference TRBV15 and TRBJ2-3, reads DAMVIQNPRYQVTQFGKPVTLSCSQTLNHNVMYWYQQKSSQAPKLLFHYYDKDFNNEADTPDNFQSRRPNTSFCFLDIRSPGLGDTAMYLCATSPARPALAGGPDTQYFGPGTRLTVL.

A remark on this clone: The sample holds other DNA sequences that translate to the same CDR3. V and J are TRBV10-2 and TRBJ2-1; 8 nucleotides align to TRBD2. CDR1 and CDR2 (germline): WSHSY, SAAADI. The ends lost 6 bases at V and 8 bases at J; junction bases unmatched: 3. The CDR3 is made up of 12 amino acids. The CDR3 DNA follows: TGCGCCAGCAGCCAGGGACTAGATGAGCAGTTCTTC. The encoded protein is CASSQGLDEQFF.

The gene calls are TRBV6-5 and TRBJ2-7, with TRBD2 as a possible D gene (6 bases). V was trimmed by 5 bases and J by 3 bases, leaving 11 bases between them. CDR1 and CDR2 (germline): MNHEY, SVGAGI. This CDR3 has 13 residues. The CDR3 here is CASSPSGDYEQYF. CDR3 DNA sequence: TGTGCCAGCAGTCCGTCGGGAGACTACGAGCAGTACTTC.

The chain recombines TRBV19 with TRBJ2-3; the match to TRBD2 covers 10 bases. The germline gives CDR1 LNHDA, CDR2 SQIVND (reference sequence). The CDR3 has 15 amino acids. V shed 6 bases and J 4 bases; nucleotides not matched to a gene: 7. CDR3 sequence reads: CASSWGLAGADTQYF. Written as DNA, the CDR3 is TGTGCCAGTAGCTGGGGGCTAGCGGGAGCAGATACGCAGTATTTT. Full variable domain (missing parts from reference TRBV19 and TRBJ2-3): DGGITQSPKYLFRKEGQNVTLSCEQNLNHDAMYWYRQDPGQGLRLIYYSQIVNDFQKGDIAEGYSVSREKKESFPLTVTSAQKNPTAFYLCASSWGLAGADTQYFGPGTRLTVL.

The chain recombines TRBV7-2 with TRBJ2-7; 10 bases match TRBD2. The CDR3 runs to 13 residues. From germline, CDR1 is SGHTA and CDR2 FQGNSA. With 3 bases clipped from V and 6 bases from J, the junction kept 2 bases outside the gene matches. The CDR3 nucleotides are TGTGCCAGCAGCTTGGGACTAGCGCGCGAGCAGTACTTC. Protein: CASSLGLAREQYF. The whole variable domain, remainder taken from reference TRBV7-2 and TRBJ2-7, is GAGVSQSPSNKVTEKGKDVELRCDPISGHTALYWYRQSLGQGLEFLIYFQGNSAPDKSGLPSDRFSAERTGGSVSTLTIQRTQQEDSAVYLCASSLGLAREQYFGPGTRLTVT.

The CDR3, as DNA: TGTGCCAGCAGTGAAGCGCTTAGGACTAGGAACACCGGGGAGCTGTTTTTT. It is translated as CASSEALRTRNTGELFF. The chain links TRBV2 to TRBJ2-2; TRBD2 matches 7 bases. V gave up 0 bases and J gave up 1 base; unmatched junction bases: 5. Germline V gene sequence: CDR1 SNHLY, CDR2 FYNNEI. The CDR3 consists of 17 residues.

This chain links TRBV6-5 with TRBJ2-7, with D maybe TRBD1 (5 bases). Per germline, CDR1 MNHEY and CDR2 SVGAGI. Trimming removed 5 bases at V and 4 bases at J, with 18 bases between. The CDR3 has 15 residues. Written as DNA, the CDR3 is TGTGCCAGCAGTCCCGGACATAATCCCTATTACGAGCAGTACTTC. This encodes CASSPGHNPYYEQYF.

This clone was seen just once. This chain uses TRBV5-6 with TRBJ1-4, with a possible D match to TRBD1 (5 bases). The CDR3 is made up of 14 amino acids. V gave up 1 base and J gave up 11 bases, with 15 bases separating them. Germline V CDR1 and CDR2: SGHDT, YYEEEE. The DNA for the CDR3 is TGTGCCAGCAGCTTGTCAGGGATTACGGGCAAACTGTTTTTT. The encoded protein is CASSLSGITGKLFF. Using reference TRBV5-6 and TRBJ1-4 for the parts outside the CDR3, the full variable domain is DAGVTQSPTHLIKTRGQQVTLRCSPKSGHDTVSWYQQALGQGPQFIFQYYEEEERQRGNFPDRFSGHQFPNYSSELNVNALLLGDSALYLCASSLSGITGKLFFGSGTQLSVL.

About this clone itself: Other DNA variants within this sample encode the same CDR3. This chain connects TRBV7-9 to TRBJ2-1; 14 bases line up with TRBD2. CDR1 is SEHNR, CDR2 FQNEAQ, per germline (reference sequence). The CDR3 has 18 amino acids. The V segment lost 4 bases and the J segment 3 bases; nucleotides outside the gene matches: 8. The CDR3 spells CASSSTRLAGGLYNEQFF. CDR3 in DNA: TGTGCCAGCAGCTCCACCCGACTAGCGGGAGGGCTCTACAATGAGCAGTTCTTC.